The table lists the clone carrying this TCR beta chain with a few counts. Primers used in a second PCR of roughly 6 to 12 cycles were a sample-barcoded 5' primer and a J-beta primer mix. TCRdb used MiXCR to reprocess the 5' RACE reads, holding one entry per CDR3 protein. This repertoire shows around 970,000 distinct CDR3 sequences, roughly half found once; its top ten account for over 20%. The data were taken from a study of blood T cells in healthy people across ages. The study isolated at least 6.5 million PBMCs from each sample. This CDR3 spans 14 amino acids. V gave up 4 bases and J gave up 8 bases, with 16 bases separating them. Germline loops: CDR1 MNHNS, CDR2 SASEGT.

Sequenced material: blood. The genes are TRBV6-1 and TRBJ2-3; maybe TRBD2 (6 bases). This TCR derives from a woman aged 55 to 70 in good health. The CDR3 region is CASSGGGWQRTQYF. DNA for the CDR3: TGTGCCAGCAGTGGTGGGGGGTGGCAGCGTACGCAGTATTTT.